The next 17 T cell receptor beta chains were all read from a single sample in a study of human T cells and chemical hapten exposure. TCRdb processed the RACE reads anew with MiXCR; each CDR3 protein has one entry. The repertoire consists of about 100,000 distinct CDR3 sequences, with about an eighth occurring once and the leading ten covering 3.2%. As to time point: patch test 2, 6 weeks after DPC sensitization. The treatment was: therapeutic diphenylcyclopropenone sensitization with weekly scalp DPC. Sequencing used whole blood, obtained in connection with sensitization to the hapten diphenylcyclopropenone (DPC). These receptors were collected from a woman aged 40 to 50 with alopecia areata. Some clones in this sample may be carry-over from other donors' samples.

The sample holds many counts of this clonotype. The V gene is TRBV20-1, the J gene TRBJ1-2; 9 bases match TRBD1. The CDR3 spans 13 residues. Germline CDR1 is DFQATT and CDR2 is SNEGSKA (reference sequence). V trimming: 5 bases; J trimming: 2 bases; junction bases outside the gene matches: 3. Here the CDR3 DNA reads TGCAGTGCTGACGGACAGGGGAACTATGGCTACACCTTC. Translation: CSADGQGNYGYTF.

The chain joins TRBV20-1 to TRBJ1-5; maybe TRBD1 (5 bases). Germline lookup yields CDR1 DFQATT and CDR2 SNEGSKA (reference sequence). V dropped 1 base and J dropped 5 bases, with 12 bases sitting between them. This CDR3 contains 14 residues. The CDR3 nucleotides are TGCAGTGCTAGAGGGAGGCTGGGGCATCAGCCCCAGCATTTT. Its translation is CSARGRLGHQPQHF.

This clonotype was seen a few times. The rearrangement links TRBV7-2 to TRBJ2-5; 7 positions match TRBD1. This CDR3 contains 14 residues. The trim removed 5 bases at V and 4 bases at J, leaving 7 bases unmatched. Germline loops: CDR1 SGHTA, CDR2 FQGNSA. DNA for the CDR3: TGTGCCAGCAGCACTCCAGGGGGTGCAGAGACCCAGTACTTC. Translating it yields CASSTPGGAETQYF.

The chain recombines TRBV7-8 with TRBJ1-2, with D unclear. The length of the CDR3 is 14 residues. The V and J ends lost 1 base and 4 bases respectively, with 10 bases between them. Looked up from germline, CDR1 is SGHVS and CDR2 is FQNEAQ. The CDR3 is CASSLGHSGYGYTF. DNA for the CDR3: TGTGCCAGCAGCTTAGGGCACAGTGGCTATGGCTACACCTTC.

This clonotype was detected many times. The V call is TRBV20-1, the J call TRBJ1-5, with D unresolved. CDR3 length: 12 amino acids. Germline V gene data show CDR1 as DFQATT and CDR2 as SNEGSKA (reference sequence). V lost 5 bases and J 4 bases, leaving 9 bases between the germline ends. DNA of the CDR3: TGCAGTGCTGATGGGCCGAATCAGCCCCAGCATTTT. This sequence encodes CSADGPNQPQHF.

The CDR3: CASSFDRMGQGPQHF. In DNA, the CDR3 is TGTGCCAGCAGCTTCGACAGGATGGGACAGGGGCCCCAGCATTTT. This chain uses TRBV11-2 with TRBJ1-5, with 9 bases that match TRBD1. The CDR3 contains 15 residues. V lost 3 bases to trimming and J lost 9 bases; unmatched junction nucleotides: 9. Germline-derived CDR1 and CDR2 are SGHAT and FQNNGV.

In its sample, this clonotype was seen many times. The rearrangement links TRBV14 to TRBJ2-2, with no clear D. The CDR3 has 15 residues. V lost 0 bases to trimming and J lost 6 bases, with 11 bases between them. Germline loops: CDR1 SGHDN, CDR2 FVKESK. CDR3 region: CASSQDQARSGELFF. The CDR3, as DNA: TGTGCCAGCAGCCAAGATCAAGCGCGGTCCGGGGAGCTGTTTTTT.

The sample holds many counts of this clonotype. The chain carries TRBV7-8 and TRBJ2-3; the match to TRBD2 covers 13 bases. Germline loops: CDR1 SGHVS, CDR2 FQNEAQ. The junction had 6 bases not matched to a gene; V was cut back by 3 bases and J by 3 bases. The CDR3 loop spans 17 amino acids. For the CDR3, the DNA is TGTGCCAGCAGCTTGGTACTAGCGGGAGGGCCGACAGATACGCAGTATTTT. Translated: CASSLVLAGGPTDTQYF.

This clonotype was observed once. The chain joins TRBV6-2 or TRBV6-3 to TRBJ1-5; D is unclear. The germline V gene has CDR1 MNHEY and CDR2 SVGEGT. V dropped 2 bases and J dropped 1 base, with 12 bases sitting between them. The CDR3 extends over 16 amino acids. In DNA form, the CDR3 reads TGTGCCAGCAGTTACGGGCTCCCCGGGAGCAATCAGCCCCAGCATTTT. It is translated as CASSYGLPGSNQPQHF.

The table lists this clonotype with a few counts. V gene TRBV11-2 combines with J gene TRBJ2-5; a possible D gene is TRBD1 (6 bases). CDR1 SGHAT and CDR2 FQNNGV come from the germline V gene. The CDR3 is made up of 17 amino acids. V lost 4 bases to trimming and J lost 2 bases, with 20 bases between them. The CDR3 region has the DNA TGTGCCAGCAGCTCCCACAGGGCCAGGAGCGGACAAGAGACCCAGTACTTC. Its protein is CASSSHRARSGQETQYF.

The CDR3 reads CASSWTPGGEQYF. CDR3 bases: TGTGCCAGCAGTTGGACCCCCGGGGGCGAGCAGTACTTC. The J gene is TRBJ2-7, the V gene TRBV6-5, with D perhaps TRBD2 (6 bases). V gave up 4 bases and J gave up 6 bases, with 13 bases separating them. Germline CDR1 MNHEY, CDR2 SVGAGI. CDR3 length: 13 amino acids.

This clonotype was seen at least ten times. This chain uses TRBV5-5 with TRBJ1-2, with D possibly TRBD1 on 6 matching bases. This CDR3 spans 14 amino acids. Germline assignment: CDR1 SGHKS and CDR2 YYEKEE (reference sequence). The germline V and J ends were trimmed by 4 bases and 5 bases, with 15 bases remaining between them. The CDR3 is CASSVTGSGYGYTF. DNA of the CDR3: TGTGCCAGCAGCGTAACAGGGTCGGGATATGGCTACACCTTC.

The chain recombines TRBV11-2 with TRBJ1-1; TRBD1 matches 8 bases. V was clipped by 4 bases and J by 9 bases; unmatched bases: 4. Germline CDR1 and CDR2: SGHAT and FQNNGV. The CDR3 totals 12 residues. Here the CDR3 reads CASSSGQGQAFF. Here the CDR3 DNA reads TGTGCCAGCAGCTCCGGACAGGGCCAAGCTTTCTTT.

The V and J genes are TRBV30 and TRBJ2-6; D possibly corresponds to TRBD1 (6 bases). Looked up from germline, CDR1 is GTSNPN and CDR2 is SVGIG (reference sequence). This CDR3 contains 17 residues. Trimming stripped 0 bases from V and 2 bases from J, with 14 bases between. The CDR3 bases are TGTGCCTGGAGTGTAATGCAGGGGACCCCTGGGGCCAACGTCCTGACTTTC. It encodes CAWSVMQGTPGANVLTF.

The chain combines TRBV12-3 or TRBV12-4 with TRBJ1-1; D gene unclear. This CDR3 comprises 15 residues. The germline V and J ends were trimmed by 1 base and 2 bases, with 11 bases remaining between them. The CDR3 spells CASSLVAGKNTEAFF. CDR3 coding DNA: TGTGCCAGCAGTTTAGTCGCAGGAAAAAACACTGAAGCTTTCTTT.

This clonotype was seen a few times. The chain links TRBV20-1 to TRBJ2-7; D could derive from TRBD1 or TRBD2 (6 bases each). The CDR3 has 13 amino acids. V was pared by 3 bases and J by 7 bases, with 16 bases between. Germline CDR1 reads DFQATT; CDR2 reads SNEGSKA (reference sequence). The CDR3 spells CSASRLGGVEQYF. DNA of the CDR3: TGCAGTGCTAGCAGGCTGGGGGGCGTAGAGCAGTACTTC.

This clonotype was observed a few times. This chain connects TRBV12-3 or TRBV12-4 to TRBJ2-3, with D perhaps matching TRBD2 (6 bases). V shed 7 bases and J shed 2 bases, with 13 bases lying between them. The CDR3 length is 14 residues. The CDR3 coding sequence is TGTGCCAGCACGGAGGGACTCGTCACAGATACGCAGTATTTT. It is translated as CASTEGLVTDTQYF.